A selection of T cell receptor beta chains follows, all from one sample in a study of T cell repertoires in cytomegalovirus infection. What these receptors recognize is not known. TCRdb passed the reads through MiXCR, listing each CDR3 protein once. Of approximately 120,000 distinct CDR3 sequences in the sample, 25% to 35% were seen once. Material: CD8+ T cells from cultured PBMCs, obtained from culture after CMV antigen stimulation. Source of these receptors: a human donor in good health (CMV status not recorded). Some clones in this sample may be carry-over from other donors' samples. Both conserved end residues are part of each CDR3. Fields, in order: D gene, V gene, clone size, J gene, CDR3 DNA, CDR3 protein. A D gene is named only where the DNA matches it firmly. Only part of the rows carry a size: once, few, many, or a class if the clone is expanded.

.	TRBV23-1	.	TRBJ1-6	TGCGCCAGCACGCCCTTTAATTGTTCACCCCTCCACTTT	CASTPFNCSPLHF
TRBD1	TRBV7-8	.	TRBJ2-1	TGTGCCAGCAGCTTAGGGCAGGGGGCTTCGTGGGATGAGCAGTTCTTC	CASSLGQGASWDEQFF
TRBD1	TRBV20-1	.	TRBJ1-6	TGCAGTGCTAGTGGGGGCGTACAGGGGGCTAGTAGGGCCTATAATTCACCCCTCCACTTT	CSASGGVQGASRAYNSPLHF
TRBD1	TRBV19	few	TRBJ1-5	TGTGCCAGTGAGAACCGGGACAGGGATCAGCCCCAGCATTTT	CASENRDRDQPQHF
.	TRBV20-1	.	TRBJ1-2	TGCAGTGCTAGGTTTGGCGGGGACTATGGCTACACCTTC	CSARFGGDYGYTF
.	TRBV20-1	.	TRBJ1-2	TGCAGTGCTAGAACAGGGAAGGGAGGGCCGACCTATGGCTACACCTTC	CSARTGKGGPTYGYTF
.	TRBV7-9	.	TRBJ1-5	TGTGCCAGCCAGGACGGTAACCAGCCCCAGCATTTT	CASQDGNQPQHF
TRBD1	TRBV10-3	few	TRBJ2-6	TGTGCCATCAGTGACCCTCGACAGGGGTACTATATAGAGTCTGGGGCCAACGTCCTGACTTTC	CAISDPRQGYYIESGANVLTF
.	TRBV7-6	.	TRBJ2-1	TGTGCCAGCAGCTTAGCGGGGGGTGTTGTTCATGAGCAGTTCTTC	CASSLAGGVVHEQFF
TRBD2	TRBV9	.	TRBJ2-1	TGTGCCAGCAGCCCTTGGGCTAGCGGGGGGAATGAGCAGTTCTTC	CASSPWASGGNEQFF
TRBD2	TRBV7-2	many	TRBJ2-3	TGTGCCAGCAGCCGCGCTAGCGGGGGGGCGTACACAGATACGCAGTATTTT	CASSRASGGAYTDTQYF
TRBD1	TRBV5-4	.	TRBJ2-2	TGTGCCAGCACCAAAAAAGGGGGCATCTCCGGGGAGCTGTTTTTT	CASTKKGGISGELFF
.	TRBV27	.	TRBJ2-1	TGTGCCAGCAGTTTATCCGGGGTTGGTGAGCAGTTCTTC	CASSLSGVGEQFF
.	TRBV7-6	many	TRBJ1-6	TGTGCCAGCAGCTTCAGGGGAAACTCCTATAATTCACCCCTCCACTTT	CASSFRGNSYNSPLHF
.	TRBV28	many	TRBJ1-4	TGTGCCAGCAGTGACCGAGAGACAGCAACTAATGAAAAACTGTTTTTT	CASSDRETATNEKLFF
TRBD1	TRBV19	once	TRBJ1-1	TGTGCCAGTACCCGGGGACAGGGGGCGGATGAAGCTTTCTTT	CASTRGQGADEAFF
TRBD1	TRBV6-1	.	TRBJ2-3	TGTGCCAGCAGTGAAAGGTGGGGGACAGGGTCAGATACGCAGTATTTT	CASSERWGTGSDTQYF
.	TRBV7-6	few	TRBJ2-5	TGTGCCAGCAGCTTAGCGGAAGAGACCCAGTACTTC	CASSLAEETQYF
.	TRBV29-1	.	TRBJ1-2	TGCAGCGTTGAAACCGGGGATTATGGCTACACCTTC	CSVETGDYGYTF
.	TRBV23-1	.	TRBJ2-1	TGCGCCAGCAGTCAATTTTATAGAGACAGGAGCCAGGATGAGCAGTTCTTC	CASSQFYRDRSQDEQFF
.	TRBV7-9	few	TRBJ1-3	TGTGCCAGCAGCCTCGAGGGGGGTACTGGAAACACCATATATTTT	CASSLEGGTGNTIYF
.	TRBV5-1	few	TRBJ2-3	TGCGCCAGCAGCTTGGCACGTTACTTTATGACTAGTGGGACTAGCACAGATACGCAGTATTTT	CASSLARYFMTSGTSTDTQYF
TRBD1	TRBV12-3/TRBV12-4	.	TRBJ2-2	TGTGCCAGCAGTTTAGTTGTTTGGGACAGGGCCCGCACCGGGGAGCTGTTTTTT	CASSLVVWDRARTGELFF
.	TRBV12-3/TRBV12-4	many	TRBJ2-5	TGTGCCAGCAGTTTTTTACCAGCGGACCTCCCTCAAGAGACCCAGTACTTC	CASSFLPADLPQETQYF
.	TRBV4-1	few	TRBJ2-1	TGCGCCAGCAGCCAAAGGGGGGGCGGCAATGAGCAGTTCTTC	CASSQRGGGNEQFF
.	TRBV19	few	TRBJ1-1	TGTGCCAGTAGCCTGACAGTCCTTTTTCTACCTGAAGCTTTCTTT	CASSLTVLFLPEAFF
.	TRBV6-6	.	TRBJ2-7	TGTGCCAGCAGTGTTTGGGGGTTCGAGCAGTACTTC	CASSVWGFEQYF
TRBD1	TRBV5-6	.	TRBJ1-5	TGTGCCAGCAGCTTTGGCCAGGGGGGTTATCAGCCCCAGCATTTT	CASSFGQGGYQPQHF
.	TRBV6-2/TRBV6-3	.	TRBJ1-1	TGTGCCAGCAGTTACCCCTCAGGGGACATGAACACTGAAGCTTTCTTT	CASSYPSGDMNTEAFF
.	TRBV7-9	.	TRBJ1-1	TGTGCCAGCAGCTTAGTGCCACACTTGAACACTGAAGCTTTCTTT	CASSLVPHLNTEAFF
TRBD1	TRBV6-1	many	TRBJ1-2	TGTGCCAGCAGACTGGGACAGGGGGCCGGCTATGGCTACACCTTC	CASRLGQGAGYGYTF
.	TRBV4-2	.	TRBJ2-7	TGTGCCAGCAGCCAAGAGACATCCTACGAGCAGTACTTC	CASSQETSYEQYF
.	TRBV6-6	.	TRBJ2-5	TGTGCCAGCAGTTACAGTCCCCAAGAGACCCAGTACTTC	CASSYSPQETQYF
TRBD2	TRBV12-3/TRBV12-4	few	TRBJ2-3	TGTGCCAGCAGTCCTCCCCCCGGGACTAGGGGCACAGATACGCAGTATTTT	CASSPPPGTRGTDTQYF
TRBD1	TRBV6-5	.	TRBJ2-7	TGTGCCAGCAGTTACTTACCCGGGACAGGGCCCCACGAGCAGTACTTC	CASSYLPGTGPHEQYF
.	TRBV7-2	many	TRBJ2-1	TGTGCCAGCATTAGCGAGCAGAGCTCCTACAATGAGCAGTTCTTC	CASISEQSSYNEQFF
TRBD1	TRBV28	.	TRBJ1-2	TGTGCCAGCAGCTTAGTGAAGGACAGGGTGCGATCCTTC	CASSLVKDRVRSF
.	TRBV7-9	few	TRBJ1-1	TGTGCCAGCAGCATGGTGGGGGGCAGGGACTCAGGTGAAGCTTTCTTT	CASSMVGGRDSGEAFF
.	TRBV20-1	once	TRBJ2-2	TGCAGTGCTAGACGCCCCCGGGAGAGCGGGGAGCTGTTTTTT	CSARRPRESGELFF